This T cell receptor beta chain is drawn from a study of OX40 agonist ivuxolimab in advanced cancers. Study summary: Averaging 60 years in age, with a range of roughly 20 to 80, the cohort was 65% to 90% male. Partial responses were achieved by three patients, one with hepatocellular carcinoma and two with cutaneous melanoma.

This clone was counted once. The junction had 3 bases not matched to a gene; V was cut back by 6 bases and J by 3 bases. Germline V gene lookup returns CDR1 MNHEY and CDR2 SMNVEV (reference sequence). The CDR3 is 13 amino acids. Measured with immunoSEQ multiplex PCR; TCRdb has only the in-frame clones, and not every one. The sample has about 53,000 clones, 84% seen once. The source is an adult with an advanced solid tumor such as melanoma, head and neck, liver or kidney cancer. The sample was CD4+ or CD8+ T cells sorted from blood, taken in a trial of the OX40 agonist ivuxolimab. The chain uses TRBV27 and TRBJ2-7; 9 bases match TRBD2. The CDR3 protein is CASRLAGRYEQYF. The CDR3 coding sequence is TGTGCCAGCAGGCTAGCGGGACGCTACGAGCAGTACTTC.